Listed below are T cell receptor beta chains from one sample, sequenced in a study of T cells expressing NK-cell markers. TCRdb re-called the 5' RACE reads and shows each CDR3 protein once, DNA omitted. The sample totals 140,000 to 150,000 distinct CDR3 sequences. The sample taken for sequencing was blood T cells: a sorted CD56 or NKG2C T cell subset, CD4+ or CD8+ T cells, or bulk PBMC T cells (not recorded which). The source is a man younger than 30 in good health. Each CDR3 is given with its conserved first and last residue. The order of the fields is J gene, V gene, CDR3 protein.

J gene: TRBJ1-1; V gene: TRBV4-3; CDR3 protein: CASSQEAREQVNTEAFF
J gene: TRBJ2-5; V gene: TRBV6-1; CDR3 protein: CASFVPWRGPQETQYF
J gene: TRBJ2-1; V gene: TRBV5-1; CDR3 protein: CASSFSGGIDEQFF
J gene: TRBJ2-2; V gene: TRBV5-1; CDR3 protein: CASSPREGGTGELFF
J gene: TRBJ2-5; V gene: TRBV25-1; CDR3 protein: CASSRVSGGEETQYF
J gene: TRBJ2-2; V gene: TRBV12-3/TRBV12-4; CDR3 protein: CASSFMAGDDTGELFF
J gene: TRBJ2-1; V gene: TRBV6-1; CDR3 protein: CATGTSGTYNEQFF
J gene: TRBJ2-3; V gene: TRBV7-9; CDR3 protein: CATQKLATDTQYF
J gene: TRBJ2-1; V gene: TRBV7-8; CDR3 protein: CASSFPSGAASGRTSEQFF
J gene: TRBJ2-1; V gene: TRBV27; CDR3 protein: CASRSTSGFYNEQFF
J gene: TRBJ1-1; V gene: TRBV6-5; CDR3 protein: CASSYSVGRQAFF
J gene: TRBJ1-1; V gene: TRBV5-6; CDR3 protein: CASSDGTGIAEAFF
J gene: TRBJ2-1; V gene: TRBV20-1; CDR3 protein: CSARSSASVYNEQFF
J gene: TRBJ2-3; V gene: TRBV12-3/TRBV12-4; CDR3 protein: CASGWQSTDTQYF
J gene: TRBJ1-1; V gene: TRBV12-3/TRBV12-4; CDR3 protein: CASSLHPRGPGTEAFF
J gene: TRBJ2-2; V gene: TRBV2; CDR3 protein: CASSEGPLGRFTGELFF
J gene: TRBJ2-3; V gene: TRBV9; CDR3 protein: CASSAGTAADTQYF
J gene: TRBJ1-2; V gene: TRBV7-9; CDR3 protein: CASSLALAGNYGYTF
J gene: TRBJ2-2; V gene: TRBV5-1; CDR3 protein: CASSLSIGSAAGELFF
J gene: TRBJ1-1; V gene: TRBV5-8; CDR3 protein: CASSFAVLTEAFF
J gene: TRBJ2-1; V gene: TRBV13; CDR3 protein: CAIERLAGGSYEQFF
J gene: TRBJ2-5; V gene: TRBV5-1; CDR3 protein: CASRGLAETQYF
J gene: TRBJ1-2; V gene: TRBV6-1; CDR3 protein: CASSLSDGNYGYTF
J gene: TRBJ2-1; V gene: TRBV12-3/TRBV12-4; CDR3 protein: CASSLLAGTNNEQFF
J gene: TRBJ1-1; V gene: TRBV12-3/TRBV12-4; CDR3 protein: CASSPTGLGTEAFF
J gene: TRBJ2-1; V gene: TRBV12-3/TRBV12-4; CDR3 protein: CATALGSQSYNEQFF